These T cell receptor beta chains were read from a single sample in a study of early T cells in non-severe SARS-CoV-2 infection. TCRdb recomputed calls from the 5' RACE reads with MiXCR, one row per CDR3 protein. The sample has some 66,000 distinct CDR3 sequences, over 10% seen once; the top ten hold 5% to 5.5%. The sequencing sample was made of whole blood. The receptors shown here come from an adult who was a healthcare worker with PCR-confirmed SARS-CoV-2 infection or an uninfected control (not recorded which). Both conserved end residues are part of each CDR3. A D gene is named only where the DNA matches it firmly. Only some rows state a clone size, as once, few, many or a class for expanded clones.

CDR3 | DNA | J | D | V | size
CASSRDTSYEQYF | TGTGCCAGCAGCCGGGACACATCCTACGAGCAGTACTTC | TRBJ2-7 | NA | TRBV6-1 | NA
CASSPGGGYEQYF | TGTGCCAGCAGCCCGGGGGGGGGCTACGAGCAGTACTTC | TRBJ2-7 | TRBD2 | TRBV5-4 | NA
CSARDPTGGPNEQFF | TGCAGTGCTAGAGATCCGACGGGGGGCCCCAATGAGCAGTTCTTC | TRBJ2-1 | NA | TRBV20-1 | many
CASRLDSGANVLTF | TGTGCCAGCAGGCTGGATTCTGGGGCCAACGTCCTGACTTTC | TRBJ2-6 | NA | TRBV6-6 | NA
CASSSFQNRGASEKLFF | TGTGCCAGCAGCTCGTTCCAGAACAGGGGGGCGAGTGAAAAACTGTTTTTT | TRBJ1-4 | TRBD1 | TRBV7-9 | NA
CSVAIPTEAFF | TGCAGCGTTGCGATCCCCACTGAAGCTTTCTTT | TRBJ1-1 | NA | TRBV29-1 | NA
CASSKGTSGDNEQFF | TGTGCCAGCAGCAAGGGGACTAGCGGCGACAATGAGCAGTTCTTC | TRBJ2-1 | TRBD2 | TRBV12-3/TRBV12-4 | few
CSARDPGQNFYEQYF | TGCAGTGCTAGAGATCCGGGACAGAACTTCTACGAGCAGTACTTC | TRBJ2-7 | TRBD1 | TRBV20-1 | many
CASSSPLAGGETQYF | TGTGCCAGCAGCTCCCCCCTGGCAGGAGGGGAGACCCAGTACTTC | TRBJ2-5 | NA | TRBV5-8 | many
CASNQQGALYNEQFF | TGTGCCAGCAACCAACAGGGGGCCCTTTACAATGAGCAGTTCTTC | TRBJ2-1 | TRBD1 | TRBV28 | many
CSARTASATYEQYF | TGCAGTGCTAGGACGGCTAGCGCCACCTACGAGCAGTACTTC | TRBJ2-7 | NA | TRBV20-1 | NA
CASSVVETQYF | TGCGCCAGCAGTGTAGTGGAGACCCAGTACTTC | TRBJ2-5 | NA | TRBV10-2 | many
CASSLGTSLETQYF | TGTGCCAGCAGCTTAGGAACTAGCTTGGAGACCCAGTACTTC | TRBJ2-5 | NA | TRBV7-6 | many
CASSLGGKVYEQYF | TGTGCCAGCAGTTTAGGGGGGAAAGTGTACGAGCAGTACTTC | TRBJ2-7 | NA | TRBV6-6 | NA
CASSLIGAAGEQYF | TGTGCCAGCAGCTTAATAGGCGCCGCGGGGGAGCAGTACTTC | TRBJ2-7 | NA | TRBV11-1 | few
CASSLDRSISTDTQYF | TGTGCCAGCAGCCTTGACAGGTCAATTAGCACAGATACGCAGTATTTT | TRBJ2-3 | NA | TRBV11-2 | many
CASSQEFRGTDTQYF | TGCGCCAGCAGCCAAGAGTTCAGGGGCACAGATACGCAGTATTTT | TRBJ2-3 | NA | TRBV4-3 | NA
CASSARDRGAPLHF | TGTGCCAGCAGTGCCCGGGACAGGGGGGCACCCCTCCACTTT | TRBJ1-6 | TRBD1 | TRBV6-4 | few
CASSERVSGNTIYF | TGCGCCAGCAGTGAGAGAGTCTCTGGAAACACCATATATTTT | TRBJ1-3 | NA | TRBV10-2 | NA
CSVEEEGGYEQYF | TGCAGCGTTGAAGAGGAGGGTGGATACGAGCAGTACTTC | TRBJ2-7 | NA | TRBV29-1 | many
CASSPDGYRQPQHF | TGCGCCAGCAGCCCCGACGGATATCGCCAGCCCCAGCATTTT | TRBJ1-5 | NA | TRBV5-1 | NA
CASSRGGGELFF | TGTGCCAGCAGTCGAGGGGGCGGGGAGCTGTTTTTT | TRBJ2-2 | NA | TRBV6-5 | NA
CASSGDSNEKLFF | TGCGCCAGCAGCGGGGACAGTAATGAAAAACTGTTTTTT | TRBJ1-4 | TRBD1 | TRBV5-1 | NA
CASSGASRTQYF | TGTGCCAGCAGTGGAGCATCGAGGACGCAGTATTTT | TRBJ2-3 | NA | TRBV2 | NA
CSASPRQGYGYTF | TGCAGTGCTTCTCCTAGACAGGGTTATGGCTACACCTTC | TRBJ1-2 | TRBD1 | TRBV20-1 | NA
CASSPGSGGAGGQFF | TGTGCCAGCAGTCCCGGTAGCGGGGGGGCCGGAGGGCAGTTCTTC | TRBJ2-1 | TRBD2 | TRBV12-3/TRBV12-4 | large
CASSPPGQVFEGEQYF | TGTGCCAGCTCACCACCGGGACAGGTCTTCGAGGGCGAGCAGTACTTC | TRBJ2-7 | TRBD1 | TRBV18 | few
CASSYGRTAQETQYF | TGTGCCAGCAGTTACGGAAGGACAGCCCAAGAGACCCAGTACTTC | TRBJ2-5 | NA | TRBV6-2/TRBV6-3 | many
CASIEAGGPDTQYF | TGTGCCAGCATCGAAGCGGGAGGGCCGGATACGCAGTATTTT | TRBJ2-3 | TRBD2 | TRBV6-2/TRBV6-3 | NA
CASSLTRETQYF | TGTGCCAGCAGCTTGACGCGTGAGACCCAGTACTTC | TRBJ2-5 | NA | TRBV11-2 | few
CASSQVQYQETQYF | TGTGCCAGCAGCCAAGTCCAGTACCAAGAGACCCAGTACTTC | TRBJ2-5 | NA | TRBV14 | few
CASSLRTGSDTQYF | TGCGCCAGCAGCCTAAGGACAGGGTCAGATACGCAGTATTTT | TRBJ2-3 | TRBD1 | TRBV4-1 | many
CASSPRTQSEAFF | TGTGCCAGCAGCCCCCGGACGCAAAGTGAAGCTTTCTTT | TRBJ1-1 | NA | TRBV11-2 | NA